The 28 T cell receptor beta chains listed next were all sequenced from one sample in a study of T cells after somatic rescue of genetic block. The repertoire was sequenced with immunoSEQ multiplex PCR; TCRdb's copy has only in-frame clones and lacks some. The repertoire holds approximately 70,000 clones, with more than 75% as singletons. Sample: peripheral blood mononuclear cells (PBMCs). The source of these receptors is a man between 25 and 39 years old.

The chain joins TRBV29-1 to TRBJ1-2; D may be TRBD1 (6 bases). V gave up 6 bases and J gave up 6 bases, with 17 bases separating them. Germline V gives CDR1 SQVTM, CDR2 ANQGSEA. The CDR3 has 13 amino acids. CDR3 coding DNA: TGCAGCGTCCGGTCGGGGGGCCTCGATGGCTACACCTTC. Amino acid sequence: CSVRSGGLDGYTF.

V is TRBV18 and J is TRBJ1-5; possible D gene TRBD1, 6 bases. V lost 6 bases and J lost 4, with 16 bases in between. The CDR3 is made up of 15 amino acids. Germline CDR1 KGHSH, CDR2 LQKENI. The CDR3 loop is CASSFGTGQNQPQHF. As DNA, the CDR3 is TGTGCCAGCTCGTTCGGGACGGGACAAAATCAGCCCCAGCATTTT.

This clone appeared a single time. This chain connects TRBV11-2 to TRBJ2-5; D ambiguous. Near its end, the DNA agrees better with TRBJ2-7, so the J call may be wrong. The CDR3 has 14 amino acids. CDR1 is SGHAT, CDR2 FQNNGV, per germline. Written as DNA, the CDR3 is TGTGCCAGCAGCCCCACCGAACGTTCCTACGAGCAGTACTTC. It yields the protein CASSPTERSYEQYF.

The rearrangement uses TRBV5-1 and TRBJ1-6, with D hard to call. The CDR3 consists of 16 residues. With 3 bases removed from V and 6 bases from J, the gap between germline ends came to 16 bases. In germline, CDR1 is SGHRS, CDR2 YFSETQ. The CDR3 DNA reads TGCGCCAGCAGCTGGGCACCTCTAACGGGTAATTCACCCCTCCACTTT. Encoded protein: CASSWAPLTGNSPLHF.

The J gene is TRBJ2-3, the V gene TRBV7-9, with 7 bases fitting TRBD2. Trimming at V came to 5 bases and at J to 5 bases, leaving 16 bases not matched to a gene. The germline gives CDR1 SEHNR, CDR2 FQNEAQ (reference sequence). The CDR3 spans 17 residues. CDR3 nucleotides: TGTGCCAGCAGCCCCTCCGGGGGGAGGGCCGTCCAAGATACGCAGTATTTT. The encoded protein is CASSPSGGRAVQDTQYF.

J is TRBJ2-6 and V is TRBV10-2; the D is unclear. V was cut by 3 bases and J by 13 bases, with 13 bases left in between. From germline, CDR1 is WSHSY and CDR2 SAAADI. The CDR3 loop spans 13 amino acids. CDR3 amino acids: CASSERRSFVLTF. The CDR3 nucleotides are TGCGCCAGCAGTGAAAGACGGAGCTTTGTCCTGACTTTC.

The CDR3 DNA is TGTGCCAGCAGTCGGGGACACCGAGAAGCTTTCTTT. Translation gives CASSRGHREAFF. The genes are TRBV6-5 and TRBJ1-1; D might be TRBD1 (6 bases). Trimming took 5 bases from V and 8 from J, leaving 12 bases between them. There are 12 residues in the CDR3. Germline CDR1 is MNHEY and CDR2 is SVGAGI.

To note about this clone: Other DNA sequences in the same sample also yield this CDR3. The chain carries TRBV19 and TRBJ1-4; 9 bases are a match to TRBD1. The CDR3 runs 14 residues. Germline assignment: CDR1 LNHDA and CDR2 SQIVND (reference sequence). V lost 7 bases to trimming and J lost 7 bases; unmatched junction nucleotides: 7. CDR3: CASTPTGGGEKLFF. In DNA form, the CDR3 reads TGTGCCAGTACCCCGACAGGGGGAGGTGAAAAACTGTTTTTT.

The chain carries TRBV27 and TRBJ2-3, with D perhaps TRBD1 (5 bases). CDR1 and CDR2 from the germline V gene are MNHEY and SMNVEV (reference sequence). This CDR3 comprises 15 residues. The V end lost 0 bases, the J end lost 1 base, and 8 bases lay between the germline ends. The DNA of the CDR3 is TGTGCCAGCAGTTTATCGGGGCTCCGCACAGATACGCAGTATTTT. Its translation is CASSLSGLRTDTQYF.

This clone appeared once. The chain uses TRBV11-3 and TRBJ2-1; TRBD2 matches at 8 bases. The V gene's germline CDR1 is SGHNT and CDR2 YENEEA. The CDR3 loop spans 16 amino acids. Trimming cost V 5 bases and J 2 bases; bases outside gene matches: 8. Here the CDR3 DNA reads TGTGCCAGCAGCCCGACAGCGGGGGCCCCCTACAATGAGCAGTTCTTC. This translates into CASSPTAGAPYNEQFF.

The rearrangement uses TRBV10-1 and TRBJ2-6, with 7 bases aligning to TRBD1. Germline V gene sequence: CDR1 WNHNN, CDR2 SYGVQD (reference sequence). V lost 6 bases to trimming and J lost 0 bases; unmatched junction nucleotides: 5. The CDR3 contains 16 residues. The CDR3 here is CASRGQRNSGANVLTF. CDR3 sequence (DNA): TGCGCCAGCAGGGGACAGAGGAACTCTGGGGCCAACGTCCTGACTTTC.

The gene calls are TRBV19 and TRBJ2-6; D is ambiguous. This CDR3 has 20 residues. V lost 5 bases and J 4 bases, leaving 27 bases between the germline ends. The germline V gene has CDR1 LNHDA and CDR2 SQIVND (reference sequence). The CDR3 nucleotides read TGTGCCAGTAGTGTCCTTCTGGGCAGAGAGACTCAGACAGGGGCCAACGTCCTGACTTTC. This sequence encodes CASSVLLGRETQTGANVLTF.

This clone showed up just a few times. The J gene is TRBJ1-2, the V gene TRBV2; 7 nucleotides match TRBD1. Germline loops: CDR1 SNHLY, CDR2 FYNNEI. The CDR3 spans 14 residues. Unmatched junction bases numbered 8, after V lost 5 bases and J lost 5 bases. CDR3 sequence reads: CASSRDSTFYGYTF. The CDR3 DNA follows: TGTGCCAGCAGTAGGGACAGTACTTTTTATGGCTACACCTTC.

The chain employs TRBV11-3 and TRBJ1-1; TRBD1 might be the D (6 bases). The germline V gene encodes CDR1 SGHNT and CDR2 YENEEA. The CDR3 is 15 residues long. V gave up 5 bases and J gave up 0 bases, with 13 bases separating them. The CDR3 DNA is TGTGCCAGCAGCGCGCCGAGGGGGGTGAACACTGAAGCTTTCTTT. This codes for CASSAPRGVNTEAFF.

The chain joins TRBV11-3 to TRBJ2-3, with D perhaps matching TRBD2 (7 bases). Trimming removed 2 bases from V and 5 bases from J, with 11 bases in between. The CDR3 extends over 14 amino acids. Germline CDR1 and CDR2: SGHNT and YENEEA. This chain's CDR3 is CASSLYREGDTQYF. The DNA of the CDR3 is TGTGCCAGCAGCTTATACAGGGAGGGAGATACGCAGTATTTT. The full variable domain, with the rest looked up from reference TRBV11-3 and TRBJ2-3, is EAGVVQSPRYKIIEKKQPVAFWCNPISGHNTLYWYLQNLGQGPELLIRYENEEAVDDSQLPKDRFSAERLKGVDSTLKIQPAELGDSAVYLCASSLYREGDTQYFGPGTRLTVL.

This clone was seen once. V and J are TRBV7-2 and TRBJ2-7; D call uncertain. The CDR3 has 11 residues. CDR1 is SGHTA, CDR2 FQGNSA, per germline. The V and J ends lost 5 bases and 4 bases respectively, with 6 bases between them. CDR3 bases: TGTGCCAGCAGCAGCAGGTACGAGCAGTACTTC. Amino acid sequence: CASSSRYEQYF. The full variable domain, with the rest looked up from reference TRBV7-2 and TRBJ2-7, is GAGVSQSPSNKVTEKGKDVELRCDPISGHTALYWYRQSLGQGLEFLIYFQGNSAPDKSGLPSDRFSAERTGGSVSTLTIQRTQQEDSAVYLCASSSRYEQYFGPGTRLTVT.

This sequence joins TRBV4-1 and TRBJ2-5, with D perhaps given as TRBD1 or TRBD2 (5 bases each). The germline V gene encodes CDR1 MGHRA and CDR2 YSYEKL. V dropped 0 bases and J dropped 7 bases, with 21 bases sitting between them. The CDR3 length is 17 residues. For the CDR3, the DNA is TGCGCCAGCAGCCAAGAGTCCGGACAAGGTTACGCGGGGACCCAGTACTTC. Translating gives CASSQESGQGYAGTQYF.

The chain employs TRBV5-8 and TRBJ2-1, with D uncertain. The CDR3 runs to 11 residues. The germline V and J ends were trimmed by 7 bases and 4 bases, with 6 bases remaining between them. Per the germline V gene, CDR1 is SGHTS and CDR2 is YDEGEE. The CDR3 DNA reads TGTGCCAGCGGAGCGTACAATGAGCAGTTCTTC. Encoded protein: CASGAYNEQFF.

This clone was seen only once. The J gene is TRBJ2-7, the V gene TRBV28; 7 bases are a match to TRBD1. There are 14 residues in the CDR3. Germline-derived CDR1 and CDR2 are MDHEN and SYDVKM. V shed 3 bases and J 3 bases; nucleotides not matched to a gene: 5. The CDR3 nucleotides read TGTGCCAGCAGTTTGGGGACAGTTCTCTACGAGCAGTACTTC. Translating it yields CASSLGTVLYEQYF.

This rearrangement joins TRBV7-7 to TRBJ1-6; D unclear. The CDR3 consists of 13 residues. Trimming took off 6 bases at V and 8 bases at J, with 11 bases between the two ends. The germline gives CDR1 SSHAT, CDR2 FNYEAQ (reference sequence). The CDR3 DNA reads TGTGCCAGCAGTCGGGGTGGGGATTCACCCCTCCACTTT. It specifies CASSRGGDSPLHF.

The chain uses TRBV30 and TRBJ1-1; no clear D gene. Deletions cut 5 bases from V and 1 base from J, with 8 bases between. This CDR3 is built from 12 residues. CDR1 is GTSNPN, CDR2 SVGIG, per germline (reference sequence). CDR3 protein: CAWQQRNTEAFF. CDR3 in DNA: TGTGCCTGGCAACAGAGGAACACTGAAGCTTTCTTT.

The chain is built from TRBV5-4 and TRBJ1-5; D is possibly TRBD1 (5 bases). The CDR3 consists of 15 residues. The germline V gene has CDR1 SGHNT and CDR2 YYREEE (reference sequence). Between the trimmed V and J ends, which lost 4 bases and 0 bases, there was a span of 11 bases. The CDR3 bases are TGTGCCAGCAGCCAGGGACCTTATAGCAATCAGCCCCAGCATTTT. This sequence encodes CASSQGPYSNQPQHF. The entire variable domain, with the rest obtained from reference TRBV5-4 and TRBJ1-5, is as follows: ETGVTQSPTHLIKTRGQQVTLRCSSQSGHNTVSWYQQALGQGPQFIFQYYREEENGRGNFPPRFSGLQFPNYSSELNVNALELDDSALYLCASSQGPYSNQPQHFGDGTRLSIL.

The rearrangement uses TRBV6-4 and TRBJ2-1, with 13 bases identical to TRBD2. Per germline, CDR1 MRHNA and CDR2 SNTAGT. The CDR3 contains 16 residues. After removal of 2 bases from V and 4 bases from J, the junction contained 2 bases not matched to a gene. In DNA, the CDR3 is TGTGCCAGCAGTGACCAGGGACTAGCGGGATACAATGAGCAGTTCTTC. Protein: CASSDQGLAGYNEQFF.

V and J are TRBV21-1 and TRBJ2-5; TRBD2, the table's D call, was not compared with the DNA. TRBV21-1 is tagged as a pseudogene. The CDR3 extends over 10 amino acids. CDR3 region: CPSRGETQYF. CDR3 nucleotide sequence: TGTCCAAGCCGGGGGGAGACCCAGTACTTC.

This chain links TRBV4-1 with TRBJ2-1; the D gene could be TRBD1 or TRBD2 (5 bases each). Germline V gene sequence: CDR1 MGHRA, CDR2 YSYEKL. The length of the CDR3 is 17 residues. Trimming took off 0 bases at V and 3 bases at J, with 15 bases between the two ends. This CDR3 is CASSQEHMEDIYNEQFF. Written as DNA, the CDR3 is TGCGCCAGCAGCCAAGAACACATGGAGGACATCTACAATGAGCAGTTCTTC.

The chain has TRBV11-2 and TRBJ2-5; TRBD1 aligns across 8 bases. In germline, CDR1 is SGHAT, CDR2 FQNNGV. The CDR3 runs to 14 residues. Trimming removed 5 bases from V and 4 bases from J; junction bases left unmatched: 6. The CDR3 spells CASSPWTGRETQYF. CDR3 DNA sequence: TGTGCCAGCAGCCCTTGGACAGGGAGAGAGACCCAGTACTTC. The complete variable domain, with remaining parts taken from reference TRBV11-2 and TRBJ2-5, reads EAGVAQSPRYKIIEKRQSVAFWCNPISGHATLYWYQQILGQGPKLLIQFQNNGVVDDSQLPKDRFSAERLKGVDSTLKIQPAKLEDSAVYLCASSPWTGRETQYFGPGTRLLVL.

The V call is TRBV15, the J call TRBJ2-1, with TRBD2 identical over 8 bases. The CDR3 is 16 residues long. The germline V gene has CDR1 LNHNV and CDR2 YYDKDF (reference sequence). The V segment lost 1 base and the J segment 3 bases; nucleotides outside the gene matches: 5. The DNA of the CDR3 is TGTGCCACCAGCAGAGCGGGCGCGGGAGGCTACAATGAGCAGTTCTTC. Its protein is CATSRAGAGGYNEQFF.

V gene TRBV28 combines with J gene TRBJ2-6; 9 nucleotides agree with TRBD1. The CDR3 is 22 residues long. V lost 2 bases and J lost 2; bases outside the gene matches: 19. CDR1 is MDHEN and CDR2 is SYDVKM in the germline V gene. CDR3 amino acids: CASSLMGGFGTGRLTGANVLTF. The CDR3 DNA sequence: TGTGCCAGCAGTTTAATGGGTGGGTTCGGGACAGGGAGGTTAACTGGGGCCAACGTCCTGACTTTC.